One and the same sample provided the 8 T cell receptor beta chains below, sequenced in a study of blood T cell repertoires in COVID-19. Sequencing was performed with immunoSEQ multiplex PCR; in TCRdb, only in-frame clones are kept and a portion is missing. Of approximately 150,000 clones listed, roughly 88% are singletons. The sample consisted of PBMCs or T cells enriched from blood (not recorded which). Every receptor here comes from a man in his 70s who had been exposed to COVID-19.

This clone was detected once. The CDR3 DNA follows: TGTGCCAGCAGCTTGCAGGGCTATGGCAATGAGCAGTTCTTC. It encodes CASSLQGYGNEQFF. The genes are TRBV7-2 and TRBJ2-1; TRBD1 might be the D (5 bases). The CDR3 sequence is 14 residues long. Germline CDR1 SGHTA, CDR2 FQGNSA. The ends were cut back, 3 bases at V and 6 bases at J, with 12 bases in the middle.

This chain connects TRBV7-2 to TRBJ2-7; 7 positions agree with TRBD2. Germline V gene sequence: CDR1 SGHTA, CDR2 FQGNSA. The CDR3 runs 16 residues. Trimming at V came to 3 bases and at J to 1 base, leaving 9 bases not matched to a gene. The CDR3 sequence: CASSLEGRVGSYEQYF. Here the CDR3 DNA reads TGTGCCAGCAGCTTGGAGGGGAGGGTGGGGTCCTACGAGCAGTACTTC.

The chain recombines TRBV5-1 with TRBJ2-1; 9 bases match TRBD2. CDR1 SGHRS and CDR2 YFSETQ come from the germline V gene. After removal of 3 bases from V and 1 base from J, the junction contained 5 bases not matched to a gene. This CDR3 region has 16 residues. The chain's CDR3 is CASSWSSGISYNEQFF. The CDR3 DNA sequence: TGCGCCAGCAGCTGGTCTAGCGGGATTTCCTACAATGAGCAGTTCTTC.

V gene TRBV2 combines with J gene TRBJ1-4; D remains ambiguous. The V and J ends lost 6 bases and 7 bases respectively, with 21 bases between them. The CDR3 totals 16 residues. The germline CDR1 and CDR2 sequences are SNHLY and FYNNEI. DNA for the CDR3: TGTGCCAGCAGCGCAGGCCCAGCCCTCGGCAGTGAAAAACTGTTTTTT. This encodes CASSAGPALGSEKLFF. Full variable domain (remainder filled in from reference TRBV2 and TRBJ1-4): EPEVTQTPSHQVTQMGQEVILRCVPISNHLYFYWYRQILGQKVEFLVSFYNNEISEKSEIFDDQFSVERPDGSNFTLKIRSTKLEDSAMYFCASSAGPALGSEKLFFGSGTQLSVL.

The CDR3 nucleotides are TGTGCCAGCAGCGCCCGGGAATCAGGGGGCGAGAACACCGGGGAGCTGTTTTTT. Protein product: CASSARESGGENTGELFF. The chain joins TRBV9 to TRBJ2-2; TRBD1 agrees at 8 bases. The CDR3 has 18 amino acids. V was clipped by 3 bases and J by 1 base; unmatched bases: 11. Germline V gives CDR1 SGDLS, CDR2 YYNGEE.

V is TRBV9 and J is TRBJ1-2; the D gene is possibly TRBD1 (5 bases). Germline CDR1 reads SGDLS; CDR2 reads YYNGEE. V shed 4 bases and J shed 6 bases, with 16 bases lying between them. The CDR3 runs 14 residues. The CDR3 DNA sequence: TGTGCCAGCAGCCGGGTGTGGGGCGAAAATGGCTACACCTTC. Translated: CASSRVWGENGYTF.

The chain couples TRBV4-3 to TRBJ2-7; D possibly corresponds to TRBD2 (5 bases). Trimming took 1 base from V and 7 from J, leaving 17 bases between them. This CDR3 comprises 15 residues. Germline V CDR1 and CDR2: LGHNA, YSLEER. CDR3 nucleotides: TGCGCCAGCAGCCAAGGGTCGGTCGGAGGCACAGAGCAGTACTTC. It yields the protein CASSQGSVGGTEQYF.

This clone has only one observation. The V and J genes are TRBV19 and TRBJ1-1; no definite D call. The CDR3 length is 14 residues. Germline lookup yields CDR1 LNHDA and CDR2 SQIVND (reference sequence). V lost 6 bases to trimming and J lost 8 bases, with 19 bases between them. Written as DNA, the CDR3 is TGTGCCAGTAGCAAGCGGGATGGTCGTTTGGAAGCTTTCTTT. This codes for CASSKRDGRLEAFF.